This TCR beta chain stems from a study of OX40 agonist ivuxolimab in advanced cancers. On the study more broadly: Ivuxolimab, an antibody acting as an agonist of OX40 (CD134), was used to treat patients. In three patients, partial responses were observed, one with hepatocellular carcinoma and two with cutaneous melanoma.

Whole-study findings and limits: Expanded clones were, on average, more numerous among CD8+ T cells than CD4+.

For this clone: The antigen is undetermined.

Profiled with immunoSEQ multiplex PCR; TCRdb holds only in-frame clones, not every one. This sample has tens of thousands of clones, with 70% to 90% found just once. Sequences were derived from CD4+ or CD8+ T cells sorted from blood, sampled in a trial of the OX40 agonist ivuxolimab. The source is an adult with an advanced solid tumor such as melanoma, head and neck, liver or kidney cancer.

CDR3 sequence: CASSPEKGANYGYTF. In DNA, the CDR3 is TGTGCCAGCTCACCAGAAAAGGGAGCCAACTATGGCTACACCTTC. J is TRBJ1-2 and V is TRBV18; unclear D gene. V lost 2 bases to trimming and J lost 2 bases, with 12 bases between them. The germline V gene encodes CDR1 KGHSH and CDR2 LQKENI. The CDR3 totals 15 residues.